This T cell receptor beta chain was recorded in a study of T cell changes during pregnancy in multiple sclerosis. Profiling relied on immunoSEQ multiplex PCR, and the TCRdb table lists in-frame clones only, not all of them. The sample has 18,000 or so clones, 80% to 90% seen once; the top ten hold approximately 15%. Trimming cost V 8 bases and J 0 bases; bases outside gene matches: 8. The CDR3 is 14 amino acids. Germline CDR1 SQVTM, CDR2 ANQGSEA. The TCR was taken from a female donor in good health, enrolled as a control in a pregnancy study. The chain employs TRBV29-1 and TRBJ2-3; 7 bases agree with TRBD2. Sequenced material: CD8+ T cells from peripheral blood mononuclear cells, taken in the third trimester of pregnancy. For the CDR3, the DNA is TGCAGCATACGGGAAGCGGGAAGCACAGATACGCAGTATTTT. As protein: CSIREAGSTDTQYF.